This passage covers 28 T cell receptor beta chains from one sample sequenced in a study of glioma-infiltrating T cells after dendritic cell vaccination. The method was immunoSEQ multiplex PCR; TCRdb's version includes in-frame clones alone and lacks a portion of them. The table lists over 55,000 clones, about 86% of them singletons. The sequenced sample was blood, obtained before dendritic cell vaccination. The receptors stem from a human donor with glioblastoma.

The chain couples TRBV7-3 to TRBJ2-2, with TRBD2 matching over 10 bases. Germline V gives CDR1 SGHTA, CDR2 FQGTGA. Trimming cost V 2 bases and J 4 bases; bases outside gene matches: 4. This CDR3 contains 16 residues. CDR3 residues: CASSLLAGDSTGELFF. The CDR3 bases are TGTGCCAGCAGCTTACTAGCGGGGGACTCCACCGGGGAGCTGTTTTTT. The full variable domain, its missing parts supplied by reference TRBV7-3 and TRBJ2-2, is GAGVSQTPSNKVTEKGKYVELRCDPISGHTALYWYRQSLGQGPEFLIYFQGTGAADDSGLPNDRFFAVRPEGSVSTLKIQRTERGDSAVYLCASSLLAGDSTGELFFGEGSRLTVL.

This chain connects TRBV19 to TRBJ2-7; D is perhaps TRBD1 (6 bases). The CDR3 consists of 14 residues. Germline V lookup: CDR1 LNHDA, CDR2 SQIVND (reference sequence). With 5 bases removed from V and 6 bases from J, the gap between germline ends came to 17 bases. CDR3 amino acids: CASSPLRGSGEQYF. The CDR3 DNA follows: TGTGCCAGTAGTCCACTCAGGGGTTCGGGCGAGCAGTACTTC.

The V and J genes are TRBV11-2 and TRBJ1-2; 9 bases match TRBD1. The CDR3 sequence is 14 residues long. With 3 bases clipped from V and 5 bases from J, the junction kept 4 bases outside the gene matches. Germline loops: CDR1 SGHAT, CDR2 FQNNGV. CDR3 bases: TGTGCCAGCAGCTTGGAGGGACAGGGTTATGGCTACACCTTC. Its protein product is CASSLEGQGYGYTF.

The rearrangement joins TRBV19 to TRBJ2-5, with 7 nucleotides matching TRBD1. CDR1 is LNHDA, CDR2 SQIVND, per germline (reference sequence). The J segment lost 5 bases and the V segment lost 3 bases, leaving 6 bases of the junction unmatched. The CDR3 is made up of 14 amino acids. The DNA for the CDR3 is TGTGCCAGTAGTATCAACAGGGGTGCGGAGACCCAGTACTTC. Its protein is CASSINRGAETQYF.

The genes are TRBV6-5 and TRBJ1-1, with 8 bases aligning to TRBD1. The CDR3 covers 15 residues. Germline CDR1 reads MNHEY; CDR2 reads SVGAGI. With V trimmed by 0 bases and J by 3 bases, 3 bases remained unmatched. The chain's CDR3 is CASSYSAGGYTEAFF. The CDR3 DNA sequence: TGTGCCAGCAGTTACTCCGCAGGGGGCTACACTGAAGCTTTCTTT.

The CDR3 sequence: CASTDRDTEAFF. The CDR3 DNA sequence: TGTGCCAGTACCGACAGGGACACTGAAGCTTTCTTT. V is TRBV2 and J is TRBJ1-1; 7 positions agree with TRBD1. The CDR3 contains 12 residues. Germline V gene sequence: CDR1 SNHLY, CDR2 FYNNEI. V lost 9 bases and J lost 3; bases outside the gene matches: 4.

Note on this clone: Other DNA variants within this sample encode the same CDR3. This chain uses TRBV15 with TRBJ1-5; 9 bases match TRBD1. V shed 1 base, J shed 4 bases, and the junction held 2 bases outside the gene matches. This CDR3 contains 15 residues. Germline CDR1 and CDR2: LNHNV and YYDKDF (reference sequence). CDR3 DNA sequence: TGTGCCACCAGCAGAGGCGGACAGGGGAATCAGCCCCAGCATTTT. It encodes CATSRGGQGNQPQHF.

V and J are TRBV15 and TRBJ1-1, with 7 bases identical to TRBD1. The V gene end was trimmed by 4 bases and the J gene end by 2 bases; junction bases not matched to a gene: 16. This CDR3 contains 18 residues. The germline CDR1 and CDR2 sequences are LNHNV and YYDKDF (reference sequence). The CDR3 protein is CATSTGFFGQALNTEAFF. In DNA, the CDR3 is TGTGCCACCAGCACCGGTTTTTTTGGACAGGCCTTAAACACTGAAGCTTTCTTT.

The table lists this clone with a count of one. The rearrangement uses TRBV7-2 and TRBJ1-2, with a weak D call TRBD1 (5 bases). Trimming took off 1 base at V and 4 bases at J, with 10 bases between the two ends. The germline CDR1 and CDR2 sequences are SGHTA and FQGNSA. The CDR3 has 14 residues. CDR3 protein: CASSLGGELYGYTF. The DNA of the CDR3 is TGTGCCAGCAGCTTAGGGGGCGAGCTCTATGGCTACACCTTC.

In its sample, this clone was seen a few times. In DNA form, the CDR3 reads TGTGCCAGCAGGGACAGCTTATCCTCTGGAAACACCATATATTTT. This gives the protein CASRDSLSSGNTIYF. This chain uses TRBV6-6 with TRBJ1-3, with TRBD1 as a possible D gene (6 bases). V dropped 6 bases and J dropped 0 bases, with 12 bases sitting between them. The CDR3 runs 15 residues. Germline values: CDR1 MNHNY, CDR2 SVGAGI (reference sequence).

This clone was picked up a small number of times. This chain uses TRBV7-2 with TRBJ1-1, with D possibly TRBD1 on 6 matching bases. Germline values: CDR1 SGHTA, CDR2 FQGNSA. Deletions cut 5 bases from V and 5 bases from J, with 15 bases between. There are 14 residues in the CDR3. The CDR3 reads CASSLTGKGTEAFF. The CDR3 coding sequence is TGTGCCAGCAGCCTAACAGGGAAGGGAACTGAAGCTTTCTTT.

The chain combines TRBV2 with TRBJ2-7; a possible D gene is TRBD1 (6 bases). The germline V gene has CDR1 SNHLY and CDR2 FYNNEI. This CDR3 has 14 amino acids. V gave up 6 bases and J gave up 3 bases, with 15 bases separating them. The chain's CDR3 is CASRGTPSNYEQYF. CDR3 bases: TGTGCCAGCAGGGGGACACCAAGTAACTACGAGCAGTACTTC.

This clone was detected only a few times. The chain links TRBV4-1 to TRBJ1-2, with D possibly matching TRBD1 (5 bases). Trimming stripped 0 bases from V and 2 bases from J, with 13 bases between. The germline V gene encodes CDR1 MGHRA and CDR2 YSYEKL. The CDR3 extends over 16 amino acids. Written as DNA, the CDR3 is TGCGCCAGCAGCCAAGATCTTGGGGCGATGAACTATGGCTACACCTTC. Translated, it gives CASSQDLGAMNYGYTF.

The chain couples TRBV13 to TRBJ2-7; D call uncertain. This CDR3 has 13 amino acids. V lost 2 bases and J lost 4, with 9 bases in between. Germline loops: CDR1 PRHDT, CDR2 FYEKMQ (reference sequence). The CDR3 DNA sequence: TGTGCCAGCAGCTTATCCCGTTCGTACGAGCAGTACTTC. Its translation: CASSLSRSYEQYF.

The J gene is TRBJ2-5, the V gene TRBV6-6; 7 nucleotides match TRBD1. Gene TRBJ2-7 matches the end of the DNA better, so the J call may be wrong. In germline, CDR1 is MNHNY, CDR2 SVGAGI (reference sequence). The CDR3 is 12 amino acids. CDR3 nucleotides: TGTGCCAGCAGTTATACAGGGGACGAGCAGTACTTC. It encodes CASSYTGDEQYF.

V gene TRBV2 combines with J gene TRBJ1-2; D perhaps matches TRBD1 (6 bases). This CDR3 spans 14 amino acids. The V end was cut by 1 base, the J end by 7 bases, with 13 bases between. The V gene's germline CDR1 is SNHLY and CDR2 FYNNEI. DNA of the CDR3: TGTGCCAGCAGTGAAGACAGGGAAGCGCTTGGCTACACCTTC. It yields the protein CASSEDREALGYTF.

V usage is TRBV1 and J usage is TRBJ1-5; the D call in the table, TRBD1, was not verified against the DNA. TRBV1 is recorded as a pseudogene. The CDR3 length is 16 residues. CDR3 amino acids: CTSSQRRGHPDQPQHF. In nucleotides, the CDR3 is TGCACCAGCAGCCAACGGAGGGGGCACCCCGATCAGCCCCAGCATTTT.

The genes are TRBV7-9 and TRBJ1-1; D gene unclear. This CDR3 spans 14 amino acids. Germline assignment: CDR1 SEHNR and CDR2 FQNEAQ (reference sequence). Trimming stripped 1 base from V and 3 bases from J, with 9 bases between. The CDR3 reads CASSLVGEYTEAFF. Written as DNA, the CDR3 is TGTGCCAGCAGCTTAGTGGGCGAGTACACTGAAGCTTTCTTT.

This clone is a singleton in its sample. This chain connects TRBV11-2 to TRBJ2-2; TRBD2 matches at 14 bases. V shed 10 bases, J shed 0 bases, and the junction held 4 bases outside the gene matches. CDR1 is SGHAT and CDR2 is FQNNGV in the germline V gene. This CDR3 contains 16 residues. As DNA, the CDR3 is TGTGCCATCAAGACTAGCGGGGGGGCGAACACCGGGGAGCTGTTTTTT. This gives the protein CAIKTSGGANTGELFF.

This chain connects TRBV23-1 to TRBJ2-3; 8 bases agree with TRBD2. TRBV23-1 falls under the ORF class, with uncertain function. Trimming at V came to 2 bases and at J to 0 bases, leaving 16 bases not matched to a gene. The CDR3 extends over 20 amino acids. This CDR3 is CASSQPIRAGGLISTDTQYF. The CDR3 DNA is TGCGCCAGCAGTCAACCCATAAGGGCGGGGGGACTTATTAGCACAGATACGCAGTATTTT.

The chain joins TRBV28 to TRBJ1-3; 10 bases are shared with TRBD1. Per germline, CDR1 MDHEN and CDR2 SYDVKM. V lost 5 bases and J lost 2; bases outside the gene matches: 9. This CDR3 region has 17 residues. CDR3 protein: CASSARGQGGAGNTIYF. DNA for the CDR3: TGTGCCAGCAGTGCCAGAGGACAGGGGGGTGCTGGAAACACCATATATTTT.

The rearrangement uses TRBV19 and TRBJ1-1, with D possibly TRBD1 on 6 matching bases. With 3 bases removed from V and 5 bases from J, the gap between germline ends came to 13 bases. Germline-derived CDR1 and CDR2 are LNHDA and SQIVND (reference sequence). CDR3 length: 14 amino acids. The CDR3 is CASSIGPGDTEAFF. For the CDR3, the DNA is TGTGCCAGTAGTATCGGGCCAGGGGATACTGAAGCTTTCTTT.

The chain is built from TRBV7-6 and TRBJ2-1; 9 nucleotides match TRBD2. This CDR3 comprises 17 residues. V lost 1 base, J lost 8 bases, and 12 bases stayed unmatched. Looked up from germline, CDR1 is SGHVS and CDR2 is FNYEAQ. The CDR3 here is CASSLGVAGVSRHEQFF. The CDR3, as DNA: TGTGCCAGCAGCTTAGGGGTAGCGGGGGTCTCCCGGCATGAGCAGTTCTTC.

This chain links TRBV10-3 with TRBJ1-1, with D tentatively TRBD1 (6 bases). CDR3 length equals 12 residues. The V and J ends lost 2 bases and 11 bases respectively, with 12 bases between them. Per germline, CDR1 ENHRY and CDR2 SYGVKD. The CDR3 reads CAISEMGRGAFF. The CDR3 region has the DNA TGTGCCATCAGTGAGATGGGGAGGGGGGCTTTCTTT.

The chain carries TRBV19 and TRBJ2-3; 7 nucleotides match TRBD2. CDR3 length: 13 amino acids. With V trimmed by 4 bases and J by 5 bases, 3 bases remained unmatched. Germline-derived CDR1 and CDR2 are LNHDA and SQIVND (reference sequence). CDR3 loop: CASSTTSLDTQYF. The CDR3 DNA is TGTGCCAGTAGTACGACTAGCTTAGATACGCAGTATTTT.

The V call is TRBV7-2, the J call TRBJ2-7, with 8 nucleotides matching TRBD1. The CDR3 covers 14 residues. In germline, CDR1 is SGHTA, CDR2 FQGNSA. With V trimmed by 3 bases and J by 2 bases, 3 bases remained unmatched. This chain's CDR3 is CASSFGTGTYEQYF. CDR3 sequence (DNA): TGTGCCAGCAGCTTTGGGACAGGAACCTACGAGCAGTACTTC.

The V gene is TRBV25-1, the J gene TRBJ1-4; D is possibly TRBD1 (6 bases). The CDR3 totals 17 residues. V was cut by 3 bases and J by 8 bases, with 22 bases left in between. CDR1 MGHDK and CDR2 SYGVNS come from the germline V gene. Here the CDR3 DNA reads TGTGCCAGCAGTGATTACCAATGGCGGGGGGCGGAAGAAAAACTGTTTTTT. Translation: CASSDYQWRGAEEKLFF.

This rearrangement joins TRBV6-1 to TRBJ1-5; TRBD1 matches at 7 bases. CDR1 is MNHNS, CDR2 SASEGT, per germline. Unmatched junction bases numbered 10, after V lost 4 bases and J lost 7 bases. The CDR3 runs 15 residues. This chain's CDR3 is CASSALTGSGQPQHF. CDR3 sequence (DNA): TGTGCCAGCAGTGCCTTGACAGGGTCAGGACAGCCCCAGCATTTT.